This is a list of T cell receptor beta chains from one sample in a study of T cell clones after liver transplantation. Profiling relied on immunoSEQ multiplex PCR, and the TCRdb table lists in-frame clones only, not all of them. The data contain under 90,000 clones, 75% to 85% of them singletons. The sequenced sample was CD4+ T cells from blood, obtained before liver transplant. All receptors derive from a human donor who received a liver transplant. Each CDR3 is given with its conserved first and last residue. A D gene is named only where the DNA matches it firmly. Not all rows give a size; the values are once, few, many and, for expanded clones, a class.

clone size: -
J gene: TRBJ1-4
CDR3 length: 14
V gene: TRBV28
D gene: -
CDR3 protein: CASSPQEYAEKLFF
CDR3 DNA: TGTGCCAGCAGCCCTCAGGAGTACGCTGAAAAACTGTTTTTT

clone size: -
J gene: TRBJ2-2
CDR3 length: 14
V gene: TRBV7-9
D gene: TRBD2
CDR3 protein: CASSTGLAARELFF
CDR3 DNA: TGTGCCAGCAGCACGGGACTAGCGGCCCGGGAGCTGTTTTTT

clone size: -
J gene: TRBJ1-2
CDR3 length: 14
V gene: TRBV10-2
D gene: TRBD1
CDR3 protein: CASKRDSSDYGYTF
CDR3 DNA: TGCGCCAGCAAGAGGGACAGTTCAGACTATGGCTACACCTTC

clone size: -
J gene: TRBJ2-1
CDR3 length: 12
V gene: TRBV11-3
D gene: -
CDR3 protein: CASSLMGNEQFF
CDR3 DNA: TGTGCCAGCAGCTTAATGGGAAATGAGCAGTTCTTC

clone size: -
J gene: TRBJ1-2
CDR3 length: 13
V gene: TRBV28
D gene: TRBD1
CDR3 protein: CASLKTGRLGYTF
CDR3 DNA: TGTGCCAGCCTCAAGACAGGGCGGCTTGGCTACACCTTC

clone size: -
J gene: TRBJ2-5
CDR3 length: 12
V gene: TRBV7-2
D gene: -
CDR3 protein: CASSYRKEPQYF
CDR3 DNA: TGTGCCAGCAGCTACCGAAAAGAGCCCCAGTACTTC

clone size: -
J gene: TRBJ2-2
CDR3 length: 16
V gene: TRBV5-1
D gene: TRBD2
CDR3 protein: CASSFTLAANTGELFF
CDR3 DNA: TGCGCCAGCAGCTTTACACTAGCGGCGAACACCGGGGAGCTGTTTTTT

clone size: -
J gene: TRBJ1-4
CDR3 length: 14
V gene: TRBV19
D gene: -
CDR3 protein: CASTVQSRGEKLFF
CDR3 DNA: TGTGCCAGTACTGTCCAGTCACGTGGGGAAAAACTGTTTTTT

clone size: -
J gene: TRBJ1-4
CDR3 length: 13
V gene: TRBV27
D gene: -
CDR3 protein: CATARGYGEKLFF
CDR3 DNA: TGTGCCACCGCTCGGGGGTACGGTGAAAAACTGTTTTTT

clone size: -
J gene: TRBJ2-7
CDR3 length: 15
V gene: TRBV28
D gene: -
CDR3 protein: CASSLFRGPTYEQYF
CDR3 DNA: TGTGCCAGCAGTTTATTCAGGGGCCCGACCTACGAGCAGTACTTC

clone size: -
J gene: TRBJ1-2
CDR3 length: 13
V gene: TRBV5-1
D gene: -
CDR3 protein: CASSYGSNYGYTF
CDR3 DNA: TGCGCCAGCAGCTATGGATCTAACTATGGCTACACCTTC

clone size: once
J gene: TRBJ2-3
CDR3 length: 13
V gene: TRBV4-3
D gene: -
CDR3 protein: CASSQGFPNTQYF
CDR3 DNA: TGCGCCAGCAGCCAAGGGTTCCCGAATACGCAGTATTTT

clone size: -
J gene: TRBJ2-7
CDR3 length: 14
V gene: TRBV4-1
D gene: -
CDR3 protein: CASSQDILPYEQYF
CDR3 DNA: TGCGCCAGCAGCCAAGACATCTTACCCTACGAGCAGTACTTC

clone size: -
J gene: TRBJ2-5
CDR3 length: 13
V gene: TRBV10-2
D gene: -
CDR3 protein: CASSPAGVETQYF
CDR3 DNA: TGCGCCAGCTCCCCGGCAGGGGTTGAGACCCAGTACTTC

clone size: -
J gene: TRBJ1-1
CDR3 length: 13
V gene: TRBV2
D gene: -
CDR3 protein: CASSVRYNTEAFF
CDR3 DNA: TGTGCCAGCAGTGTTAGGTACAACACTGAAGCTTTCTTT

clone size: -
J gene: TRBJ2-3
CDR3 length: 14
V gene: TRBV7-2
D gene: TRBD2
CDR3 protein: CASSTLTSSDTQYF
CDR3 DNA: TGTGCCAGCAGCACCCTGACTAGCTCTGATACGCAGTATTTT

clone size: -
J gene: TRBJ1-2
CDR3 length: 10
V gene: TRBV30
D gene: -
CDR3 protein: CAWRKGGYTF
CDR3 DNA: TGTGCCTGGAGGAAGGGTGGCTACACCTTC

clone size: -
J gene: TRBJ1-5
CDR3 length: 15
V gene: TRBV2
D gene: TRBD1
CDR3 protein: CASQARTGINQPQHF
CDR3 DNA: TGTGCCAGCCAAGCCCGGACAGGGATAAATCAGCCCCAGCATTTT

clone size: -
J gene: TRBJ2-1
CDR3 length: 14
V gene: TRBV18
D gene: -
CDR3 protein: CASSSQWGEDEQFF
CDR3 DNA: TGTGCCAGCTCATCGCAGTGGGGGGAGGATGAGCAGTTCTTC

clone size: -
J gene: TRBJ2-3
CDR3 length: 15
V gene: TRBV7-9
D gene: -
CDR3 protein: CASFPLSASTDTQYF
CDR3 DNA: TGTGCCAGCTTCCCGCTTAGCGCCAGCACAGATACGCAGTATTTT

clone size: -
J gene: TRBJ1-2
CDR3 length: 16
V gene: TRBV4-1
D gene: TRBD1
CDR3 protein: CASSQVKSTGAYGYTF
CDR3 DNA: TGCGCCAGCAGCCAGGTAAAATCGACAGGGGCCTATGGCTACACCTTC

clone size: -
J gene: TRBJ2-3
CDR3 length: 13
V gene: TRBV5-1
D gene: TRBD2
CDR3 protein: CASSSTSGNTQYF
CDR3 DNA: TGCGCCAGCAGCTCCACTAGCGGAAATACGCAGTATTTT

clone size: -
J gene: TRBJ1-2
CDR3 length: 11
V gene: TRBV28
D gene: -
CDR3 protein: CAAGVNYGYTF
CDR3 DNA: TGTGCCGCGGGCGTGAACTATGGCTACACCTTC

clone size: -
J gene: TRBJ2-1
CDR3 length: 16
V gene: TRBV28
D gene: TRBD2
CDR3 protein: CASSPYLAGPYNEQFF
CDR3 DNA: TGTGCCAGCAGTCCCTATCTAGCGGGCCCCTACAATGAGCAGTTCTTC

clone size: -
J gene: TRBJ2-7
CDR3 length: 16
V gene: TRBV4-2
D gene: TRBD2
CDR3 protein: CASSPSGGGVTYEQYF
CDR3 DNA: TGTGCCAGCTCTCCTTCGGGAGGGGGGGTGACCTACGAGCAGTACTTC

clone size: -
J gene: TRBJ2-2
CDR3 length: 13
V gene: TRBV29-1
D gene: -
CDR3 protein: CREDSSNTGELFF
CDR3 DNA: TGCAGGGAAGACAGTTCGAACACCGGGGAGCTGTTTTTT

clone size: -
J gene: TRBJ2-7
CDR3 length: 15
V gene: TRBV29-1
D gene: TRBD1
CDR3 protein: CSVEDAANRGSEQYF
CDR3 DNA: TGCAGCGTTGAAGATGCGGCAAACAGGGGCTCCGAGCAGTACTTC

clone size: -
J gene: TRBJ2-7
CDR3 length: 15
V gene: TRBV7-9
D gene: -
CDR3 protein: CASSLGGTGVGEQYF
CDR3 DNA: TGTGCCAGCAGCTTAGGGGGGACTGGGGTCGGCGAGCAGTACTTC

clone size: few
J gene: TRBJ2-7
CDR3 length: 14
V gene: TRBV28
D gene: TRBD2
CDR3 protein: CASSLWGRVGEQYF
CDR3 DNA: TGTGCCAGCAGTTTATGGGGGAGGGTAGGGGAGCAGTACTTC

clone size: -
J gene: TRBJ2-1
CDR3 length: 15
V gene: TRBV28
D gene: TRBD2
CDR3 protein: CASSLTSGRKNEQFF
CDR3 DNA: TGTGCCAGCAGCCTTACTAGCGGGAGAAAAAATGAGCAGTTCTTC

clone size: -
J gene: TRBJ2-3
CDR3 length: 14
V gene: TRBV6-5
D gene: -
CDR3 protein: CASSYLPRTDTQYF
CDR3 DNA: TGTGCCAGCAGTTATCTACCTCGCACAGATACGCAGTATTTT

clone size: -
J gene: TRBJ1-1
CDR3 length: 13
V gene: TRBV7-3
D gene: -
CDR3 protein: CASSTQENTEAFF
CDR3 DNA: TGTGCCAGCAGCACCCAGGAGAACACTGAAGCTTTCTTT

clone size: -
J gene: TRBJ2-1
CDR3 length: 16
V gene: TRBV2
D gene: TRBD2
CDR3 protein: CASSPILAGVINEQFF
CDR3 DNA: TGTGCCAGCAGTCCTATACTAGCGGGAGTGATCAATGAGCAGTTCTTC

clone size: -
J gene: TRBJ2-3
CDR3 length: 11
V gene: TRBV20-1
D gene: -
CDR3 protein: CSARVGDTQYF
CDR3 DNA: TGCAGTGCTAGAGTCGGAGATACGCAGTATTTT

clone size: -
J gene: TRBJ2-4
CDR3 length: 16
V gene: TRBV7-2
D gene: -
CDR3 protein: CASSSQGALAKNIQYF
CDR3 DNA: TGTGCCAGCAGCTCCCAGGGAGCCCTAGCCAAAAACATTCAGTACTTC

clone size: few
J gene: TRBJ1-2
CDR3 length: 12
V gene: TRBV6-1
D gene: -
CDR3 protein: CASSERWTVLTF
CDR3 DNA: TGTGCCAGCAGTGAGCGATGGACAGTTTTAACCTTC

clone size: -
J gene: TRBJ1-1
CDR3 length: 13
V gene: TRBV2
D gene: -
CDR3 protein: CASSLLAVYEAFF
CDR3 DNA: TGTGCCAGCAGCCTCTTGGCGGTCTACGAAGCTTTCTTT

clone size: -
J gene: TRBJ2-7
CDR3 length: 14
V gene: TRBV2
D gene: TRBD1
CDR3 protein: CASSRGQGVGEQYF
CDR3 DNA: TGTGCCAGCAGCAGGGGACAGGGGGTGGGTGAGCAGTACTTC

clone size: -
J gene: TRBJ2-2
CDR3 length: 12
V gene: TRBV7-3
D gene: -
CDR3 protein: CASSLGNGELFF
CDR3 DNA: TGTGCCAGCAGCTTAGGCAACGGGGAGCTGTTTTTT

clone size: few
J gene: TRBJ2-7
CDR3 length: 17
V gene: TRBV19
D gene: -
CDR3 protein: CASSIRGSGRPLGEQYF
CDR3 DNA: TGTGCCAGTAGTATTAGAGGTTCAGGGCGGCCCCTGGGCGAGCAGTACTTC

clone size: -
J gene: TRBJ1-3
CDR3 length: 14
V gene: TRBV19
D gene: -
CDR3 protein: CASSTVPSGNTIYF
CDR3 DNA: TGTGCCAGTAGTACAGTTCCCTCTGGAAACACCATATATTTT

clone size: -
J gene: TRBJ2-3
CDR3 length: 16
V gene: TRBV28
D gene: -
CDR3 protein: CASSTYTPDTRRTQYF
CDR3 DNA: TGTGCCAGCAGTACCTATACCCCGGACACCCGAAGAACGCAGTATTTT

clone size: -
J gene: TRBJ2-3
CDR3 length: 12
V gene: TRBV29-1
D gene: -
CDR3 protein: CSVDSTRDTQYF
CDR3 DNA: TGCAGCGTTGATTCCACTAGGGATACGCAGTATTTT

clone size: -
J gene: TRBJ1-2
CDR3 length: 13
V gene: TRBV28
D gene: TRBD1
CDR3 protein: CASRFRDRGSYTF
CDR3 DNA: TGTGCCAGCAGATTCCGGGACAGGGGTAGCTACACCTTC

clone size: -
J gene: TRBJ2-1
CDR3 length: 18
V gene: TRBV27
D gene: TRBD2
CDR3 protein: CASSLYGPGLAGGFKQFF
CDR3 DNA: TGTGCCAGCAGTTTATACGGTCCGGGACTAGCGGGAGGGTTCAAGCAGTTCTTC

clone size: -
J gene: TRBJ2-7
CDR3 length: 15
V gene: TRBV19
D gene: TRBD2
CDR3 protein: CASSMLGGGIYEQYF
CDR3 DNA: TGTGCCAGTAGTATGCTTGGCGGGGGTATCTACGAGCAGTACTTC